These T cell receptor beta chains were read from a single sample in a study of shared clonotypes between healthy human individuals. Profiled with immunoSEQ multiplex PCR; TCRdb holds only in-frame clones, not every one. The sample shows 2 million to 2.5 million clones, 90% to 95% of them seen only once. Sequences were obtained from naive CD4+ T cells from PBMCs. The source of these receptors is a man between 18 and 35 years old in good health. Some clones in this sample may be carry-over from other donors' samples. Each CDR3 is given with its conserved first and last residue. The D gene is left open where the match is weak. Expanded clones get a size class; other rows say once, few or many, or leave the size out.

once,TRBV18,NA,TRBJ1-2,CASSPPSIGADGGYTF,TGTGCCAGCTCACCACCGAGTATAGGGGCAGATGGGGGCTACACCTTC
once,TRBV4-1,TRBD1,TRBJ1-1,CASSQDPGQGYSMNTEAFF,TGCGCCAGCAGCCAAGACCCCGGACAGGGGTACTCAATGAACACTGAAGCTTTCTTT
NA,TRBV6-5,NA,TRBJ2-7,CASRAGATYEQYF,TGTGCCAGCCGGGCAGGGGCCACCTACGAGCAGTACTTC
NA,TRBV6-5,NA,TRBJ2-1,CASSYSIYNEQFF,TGTGCCAGCAGTTACTCTATATACAATGAGCAGTTCTTC
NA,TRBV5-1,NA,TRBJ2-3,CASSLVARDTDTQYF,TGCGCCAGCAGCTTGGTGGCTCGAGACACAGATACGCAGTATTTT
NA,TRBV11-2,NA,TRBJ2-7,CASSQGRGQGGYEQYF,TGTGCCAGCAGCCAGGGGAGGGGGCAGGGAGGCTACGAGCAGTACTTC
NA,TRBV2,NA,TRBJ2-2,CASSDQENTGELFF,TGTGCCAGCAGTGATCAGGAGAACACCGGGGAGCTGTTTTTT
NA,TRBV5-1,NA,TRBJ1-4,CASSLEVVSATNEKLFF,TGCGCCAGCAGCTTGGAGGTAGTTTCCGCAACTAATGAAAAACTGTTTTTT
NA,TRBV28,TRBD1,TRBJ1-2,CASSLTGQVLDYGYTF,TGTGCCAGCAGTTTGACCGGACAGGTCCTTGACTATGGCTACACCTTC
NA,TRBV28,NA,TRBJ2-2,CASSWPGTGELFF,TGTGCCAGCAGTTGGCCCGGCACCGGGGAGCTGTTTTTT
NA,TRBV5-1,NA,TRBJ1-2,CASSLEGGEDYGYTF,TGCGCCAGCAGCTTGGAAGGGGGAGAGGACTATGGCTACACCTTC
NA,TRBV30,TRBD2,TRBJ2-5,CAWSVSSGRGETQYF,TGTGCCTGGAGTGTATCTAGCGGTCGGGGGGAGACCCAGTACTTC
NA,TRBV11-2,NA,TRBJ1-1,CASSRMDRPNTEAFF,TGTGCCAGCAGCCGTATGGACAGACCTAACACTGAAGCTTTCTTT
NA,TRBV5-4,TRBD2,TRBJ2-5,CASSLGGLAGAGETQYF,TGTGCCAGCAGCTTGGGGGGACTAGCGGGAGCAGGGGAGACCCAGTACTTC
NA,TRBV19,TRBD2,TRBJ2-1,CASSLYLGLAREQFF,TGTGCCAGTAGTCTTTACTTAGGACTAGCAAGGGAGCAGTTCTTC
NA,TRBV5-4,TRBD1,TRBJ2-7,CASSTGQGISYEQYF,TGTGCCAGCAGCACGGGACAGGGAATCTCCTACGAGCAGTACTTC
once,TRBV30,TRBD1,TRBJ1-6,CAWVRQGAGPLHF,TGTGCCTGGGTCCGGCAGGGGGCGGGACCCCTCCACTTT
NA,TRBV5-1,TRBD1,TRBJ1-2,CASSSGQGSDGYTF,TGCGCCAGCAGCTCGGGACAGGGGTCCGATGGCTACACCTTC
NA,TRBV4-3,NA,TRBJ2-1,CASSQGPSYNEQFF,TGCGCCAGCAGCCAAGGTCCCTCCTACAATGAGCAGTTCTTC
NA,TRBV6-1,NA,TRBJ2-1,CASSSRDGPYNEQFF,TGTGCCAGCAGCAGCCGGGACGGACCCTACAATGAGCAGTTCTTC
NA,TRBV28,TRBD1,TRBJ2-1,CASSFGQGDYNEQFF,TGTGCCAGCAGTTTCGGACAGGGGGACTACAATGAGCAGTTCTTC
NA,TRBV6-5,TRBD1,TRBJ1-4,CASSQGGNEKLFF,TGTGCCAGCTCCCAGGGGGGTAATGAAAAACTGTTTTTT
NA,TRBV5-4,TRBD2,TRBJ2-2,CASSLGGLAGNTGELFF,TGTGCCAGCAGCTTAGGGGGACTAGCGGGAAACACCGGGGAGCTGTTTTTT
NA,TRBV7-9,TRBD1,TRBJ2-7,CASSLSQGVNEQYF,TGTGCCAGCAGCTTATCACAGGGGGTAAACGAGCAGTACTTC
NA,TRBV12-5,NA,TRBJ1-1,CASGLRDTEAFF,TGTGCTAGTGGTCTCAGGGACACTGAAGCTTTCTTT
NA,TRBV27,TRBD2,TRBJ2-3,CASSPYRTSGKDTQYF,TGTGCCAGCAGTCCCTACCGGACTAGCGGCAAAGATACGCAGTATTTT
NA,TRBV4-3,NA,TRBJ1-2,CASSQDKRVLGYTF,TGCGCCAGCAGCCAAGATAAGCGGGTGCTTGGCTACACCTTC
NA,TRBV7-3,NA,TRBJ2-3,CASSLPSTDTQYF,TGTGCCAGCAGCTTACCTAGCACAGATACGCAGTATTTT
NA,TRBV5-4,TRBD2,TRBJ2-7,CASSLATSGRGTSYEQYF,TGTGCCAGCAGCTTGGCCACTAGCGGGAGAGGAACATCCTACGAGCAGTACTTC
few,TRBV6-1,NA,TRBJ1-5,CASSEAAQKNQPQHF,TGTGCCAGCAGTGAAGCGGCTCAGAAGAATCAGCCCCAGCATTTT
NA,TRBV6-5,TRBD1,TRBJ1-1,CASSYLDRGTEAFF,TGTGCCAGCAGTTATTTAGACAGGGGAACTGAAGCTTTCTTT
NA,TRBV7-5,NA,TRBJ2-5,CARSSLGAQETQYF,TGTGCCAGAAGTTCGTTGGGAGCTCAAGAGACCCAGTACTTC
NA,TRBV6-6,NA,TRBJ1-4,CASSVTGTNEKLFF,TGTGCCAGCAGTGTTACAGGGACTAATGAAAAACTGTTTTTT
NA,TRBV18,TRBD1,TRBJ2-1,CASSPLGGETYNEQFF,TGTGCCAGCTCACCACTAGGGGGCGAGACCTACAATGAGCAGTTCTTC
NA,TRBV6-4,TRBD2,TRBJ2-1,CASSDVAGGGNEQFF,TGTGCCAGCAGTGACGTAGCGGGAGGAGGCAATGAGCAGTTCTTC
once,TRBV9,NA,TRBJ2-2,CASSVGVPTAANTGELFF,TGTGCCAGCAGCGTAGGTGTACCAACTGCCGCGAACACCGGGGAGCTGTTTTTT
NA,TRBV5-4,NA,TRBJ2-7,CASSATGTTPGEQYF,TGTGCCAGCAGCGCGACCGGGACGACTCCTGGCGAGCAGTACTTC
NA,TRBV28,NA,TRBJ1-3,CASSLESGREGSTIYF,TGTGCCAGCAGTTTAGAGTCGGGCAGGGAGGGGAGCACCATATATTTT
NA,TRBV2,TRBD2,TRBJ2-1,CASSELAGGSYNEQFF,TGTGCCAGCAGTGAGCTAGCGGGGGGCTCCTACAATGAGCAGTTCTTC
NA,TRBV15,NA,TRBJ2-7,CATSSGTRGEQYF,TGTGCCACCAGCAGTGGGACCCGGGGCGAGCAGTACTTC
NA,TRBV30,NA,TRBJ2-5,CAWARGALETQYF,TGTGCCTGGGCCCGGGGGGCCCTGGAGACCCAGTACTTC
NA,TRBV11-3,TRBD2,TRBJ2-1,CASSLRPSGSGYNEQFF,TGTGCCAGCAGCTTAAGGCCTAGCGGGAGTGGCTACAATGAGCAGTTCTTC
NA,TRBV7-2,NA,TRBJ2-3,CASSLSLGSTDTQYF,TGTGCCAGCAGCTTATCTCTCGGGAGCACAGATACGCAGTATTTT
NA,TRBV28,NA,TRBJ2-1,CASSLRYRDGNEQFF,TGTGCCAGCAGTTTGCGGTACCGGGACGGGAATGAGCAGTTCTTC
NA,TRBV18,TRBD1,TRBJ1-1,CASSPAGQGVTEAFF,TGTGCCAGCTCACCGGCAGGACAGGGGGTCACTGAAGCTTTCTTT
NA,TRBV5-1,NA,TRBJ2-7,CASSEGPSAYEQYF,TGCGCCAGCAGCGAGGGTCCTTCCGCCTACGAGCAGTACTTC